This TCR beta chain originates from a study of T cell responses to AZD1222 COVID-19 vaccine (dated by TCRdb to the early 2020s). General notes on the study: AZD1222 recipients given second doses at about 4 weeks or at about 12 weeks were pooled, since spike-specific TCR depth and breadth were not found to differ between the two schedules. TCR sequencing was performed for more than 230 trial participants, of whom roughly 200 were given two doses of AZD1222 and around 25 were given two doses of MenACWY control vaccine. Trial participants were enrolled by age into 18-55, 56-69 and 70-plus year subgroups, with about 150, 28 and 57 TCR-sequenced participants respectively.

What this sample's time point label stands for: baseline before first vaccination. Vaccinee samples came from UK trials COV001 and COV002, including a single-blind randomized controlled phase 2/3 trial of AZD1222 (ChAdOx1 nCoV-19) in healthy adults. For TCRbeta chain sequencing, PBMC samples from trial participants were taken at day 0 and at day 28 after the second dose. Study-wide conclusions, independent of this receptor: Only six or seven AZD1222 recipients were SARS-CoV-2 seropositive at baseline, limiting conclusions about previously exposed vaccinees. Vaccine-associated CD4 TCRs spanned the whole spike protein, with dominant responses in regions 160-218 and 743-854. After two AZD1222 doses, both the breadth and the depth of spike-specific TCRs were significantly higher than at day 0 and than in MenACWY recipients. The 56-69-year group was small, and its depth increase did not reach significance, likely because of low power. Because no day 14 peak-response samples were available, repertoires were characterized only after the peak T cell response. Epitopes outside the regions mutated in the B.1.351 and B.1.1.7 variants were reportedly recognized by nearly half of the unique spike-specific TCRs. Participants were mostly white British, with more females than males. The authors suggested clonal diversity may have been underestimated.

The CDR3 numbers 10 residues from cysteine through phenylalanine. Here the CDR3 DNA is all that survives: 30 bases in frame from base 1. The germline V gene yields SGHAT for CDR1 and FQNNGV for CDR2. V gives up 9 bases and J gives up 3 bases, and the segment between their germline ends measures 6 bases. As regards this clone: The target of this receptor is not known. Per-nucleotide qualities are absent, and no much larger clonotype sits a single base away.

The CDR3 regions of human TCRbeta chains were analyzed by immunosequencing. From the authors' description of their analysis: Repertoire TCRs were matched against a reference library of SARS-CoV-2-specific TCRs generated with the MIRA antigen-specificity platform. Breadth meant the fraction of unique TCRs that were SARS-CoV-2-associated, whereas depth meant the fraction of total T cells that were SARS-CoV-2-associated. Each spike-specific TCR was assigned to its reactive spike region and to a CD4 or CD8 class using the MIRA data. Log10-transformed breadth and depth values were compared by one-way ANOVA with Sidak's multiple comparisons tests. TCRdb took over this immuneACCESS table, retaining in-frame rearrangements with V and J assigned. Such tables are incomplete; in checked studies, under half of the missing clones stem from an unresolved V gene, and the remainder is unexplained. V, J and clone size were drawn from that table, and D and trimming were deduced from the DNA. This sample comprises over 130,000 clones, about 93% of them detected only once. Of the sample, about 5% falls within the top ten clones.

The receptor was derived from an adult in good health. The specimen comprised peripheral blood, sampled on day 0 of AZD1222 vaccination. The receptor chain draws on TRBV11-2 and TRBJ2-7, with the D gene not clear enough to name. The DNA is TGTGCCAGTGGCGGCTACGAGCAGTACTTC. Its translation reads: CASGGYEQYF.